This T cell receptor (beta chain) is drawn from a study of response to subunit inactivated influenza vaccine. Study-wide results and caveats: The authors suggested that few new T cells are recruited per seasonal influenza vaccination.

As for this clonotype: What it binds is unknown.

TCRdb re-called the RT-PCR reads through MiXCR, storing one row per CDR3 protein. The table has 500,000 to 600,000 distinct CDR3 sequences, about 8% seen once. The CDR3 extends over 15 amino acids. Germline V CDR1 and CDR2: LGHDT, YNNKEL (reference sequence). With V trimmed by 3 bases and J by 2 bases, 6 bases remained unmatched. The receptor was isolated from a man in his fifties or sixties who received an inactivated influenza vaccine. The V gene is TRBV3-1, the J gene TRBJ2-7, with 8 bases lining up with TRBD2. Sequencing used PBMCs from blood, obtained around 2 years after vaccination. CDR3 nucleotide sequence: TGTGCCAGCAGCCATGCGGGGGGAGTTCCCTACGAGCAGTACTTC. Its translation: CASSHAGGVPYEQYF.